This T cell receptor (beta chain) was documented in a study of cytomegalovirus exposure and HLA in healthy donors. Trimming took off 0 bases at V and 0 bases at J, with 7 bases between the two ends. This CDR3 has 15 residues. Germline-derived CDR1 and CDR2 are SGHRS and YFSETQ. Overall study findings and caveats: Researchers catalogued over 150 TCR beta chains as cytomegalovirus-associated.

A remark on this clone: Its antigen is undetermined.

The data were produced by immunoSEQ multiplex PCR, yet TCRdb's version contains in-frame clones alone and is incomplete. The table shows about 360,000 clones, with 86% occurring only once. Sequencing was performed on PBMCs. The receptor's source is a woman under 30 in good health and CMV-seronegative. The genes are TRBV5-1 and TRBJ2-1; a possible D gene is TRBD2 (5 bases). CDR3 sequence reads: CASSLEAGSYNEQFF. The CDR3 region has the DNA TGCGCCAGCAGCTTGGAGGCGGGCTCCTACAATGAGCAGTTCTTC. The entire variable domain, with the rest obtained from reference TRBV5-1 and TRBJ2-1, is as follows: KAGVTQTPRYLIKTRGQQVTLSCSPISGHRSVSWYQQTPGQGLQFLFEYFSETQRNKGNFPGRFSGRQFSNSRSEMNVSTLELGDSALYLCASSLEAGSYNEQFFGPGTRLTVL.